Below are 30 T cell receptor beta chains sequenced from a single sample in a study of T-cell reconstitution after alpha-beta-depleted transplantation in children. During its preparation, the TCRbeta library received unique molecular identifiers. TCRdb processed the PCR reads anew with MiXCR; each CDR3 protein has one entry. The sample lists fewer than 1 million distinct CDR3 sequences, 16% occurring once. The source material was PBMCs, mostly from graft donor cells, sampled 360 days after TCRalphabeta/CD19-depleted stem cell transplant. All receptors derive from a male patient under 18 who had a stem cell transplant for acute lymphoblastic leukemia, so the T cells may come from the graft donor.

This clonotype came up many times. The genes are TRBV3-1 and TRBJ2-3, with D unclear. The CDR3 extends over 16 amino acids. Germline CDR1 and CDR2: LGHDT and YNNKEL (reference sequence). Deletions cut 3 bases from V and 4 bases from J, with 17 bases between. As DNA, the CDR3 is TGTGCCAGCAGCCACGCCCTAGACGGTTGGTCAGATACGCAGTATTTT. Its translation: CASSHALDGWSDTQYF.

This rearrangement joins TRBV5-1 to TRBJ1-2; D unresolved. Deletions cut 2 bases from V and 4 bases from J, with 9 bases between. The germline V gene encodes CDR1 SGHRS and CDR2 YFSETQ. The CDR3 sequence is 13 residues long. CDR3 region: CASSFDPFYGYTF. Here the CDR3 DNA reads TGCGCCAGCAGCTTCGATCCCTTCTATGGCTACACCTTC.

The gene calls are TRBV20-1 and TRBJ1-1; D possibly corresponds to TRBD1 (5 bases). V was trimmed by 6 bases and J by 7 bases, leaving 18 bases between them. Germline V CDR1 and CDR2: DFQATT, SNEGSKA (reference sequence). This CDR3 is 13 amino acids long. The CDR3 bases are TGCAGTGCACCCCGGTCAGGACACTATGAAGCTTTCTTT. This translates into CSAPRSGHYEAFF.

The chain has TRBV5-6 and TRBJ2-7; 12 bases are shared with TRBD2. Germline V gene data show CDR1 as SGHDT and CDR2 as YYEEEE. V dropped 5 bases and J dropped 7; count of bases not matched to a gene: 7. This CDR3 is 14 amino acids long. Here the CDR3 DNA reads TGTGCCAGCAGTCATGGACTAGCGGGAAGGGAGCAGTACTTC. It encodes CASSHGLAGREQYF. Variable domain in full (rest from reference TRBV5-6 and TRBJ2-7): DAGVTQSPTHLIKTRGQQVTLRCSPKSGHDTVSWYQQALGQGPQFIFQYYEEEERQRGNFPDRFSGHQFPNYSSELNVNALLLGDSALYLCASSHGLAGREQYFGPGTRLTVT.

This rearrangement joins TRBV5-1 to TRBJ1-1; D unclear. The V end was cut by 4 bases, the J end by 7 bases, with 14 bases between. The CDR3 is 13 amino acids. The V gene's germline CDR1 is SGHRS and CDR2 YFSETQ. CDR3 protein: CASSGLWEREAFF. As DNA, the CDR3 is TGCGCCAGCAGCGGGTTATGGGAGCGTGAAGCTTTCTTT.

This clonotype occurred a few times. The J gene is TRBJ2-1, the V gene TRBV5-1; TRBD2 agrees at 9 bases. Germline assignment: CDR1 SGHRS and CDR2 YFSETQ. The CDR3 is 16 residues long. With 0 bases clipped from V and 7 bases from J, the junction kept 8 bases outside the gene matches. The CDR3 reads CASSLVLAGRGNEQFF. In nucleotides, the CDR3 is TGCGCCAGCAGCTTGGTTCTAGCGGGACGGGGGAATGAGCAGTTCTTC.

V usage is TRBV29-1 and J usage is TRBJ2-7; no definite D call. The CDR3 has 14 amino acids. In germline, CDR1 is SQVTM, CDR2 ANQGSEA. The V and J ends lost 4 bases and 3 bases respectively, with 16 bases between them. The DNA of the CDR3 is TGCAGCGTTGTCCGGGTACAAGGGTACTACGAGCAGTACTTC. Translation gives CSVVRVQGYYEQYF.

CDR3 DNA sequence: TGTGCCAGCAGGCGGGACTACTCCACCGGGGAGCTGTTTTTT. Protein: CASRRDYSTGELFF. The genes are TRBV7-2 and TRBJ2-2, with TRBD2 identical over 7 bases. The CDR3 length is 14 residues. Germline values: CDR1 SGHTA, CDR2 FQGNSA. Unmatched junction bases numbered 5, after V lost 6 bases and J lost 4 bases. The full variable domain, with the rest looked up from reference TRBV7-2 and TRBJ2-2, is GAGVSQSPSNKVTEKGKDVELRCDPISGHTALYWYRQSLGQGLEFLIYFQGNSAPDKSGLPSDRFSAERTGGSVSTLTIQRTQQEDSAVYLCASRRDYSTGELFFGEGSRLTVL.

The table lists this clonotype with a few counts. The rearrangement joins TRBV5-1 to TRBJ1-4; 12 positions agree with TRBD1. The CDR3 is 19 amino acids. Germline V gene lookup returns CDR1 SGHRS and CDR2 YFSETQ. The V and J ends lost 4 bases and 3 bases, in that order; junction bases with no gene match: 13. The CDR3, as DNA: TGCGCCAGCAGCGTAACGGGACAGGGGGCCGAACGGGCTAATGAAAAACTGTTTTTT. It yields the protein CASSVTGQGAERANEKLFF. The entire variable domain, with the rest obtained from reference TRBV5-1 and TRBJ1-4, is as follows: KAGVTQTPRYLIKTRGQQVTLSCSPISGHRSVSWYQQTPGQGLQFLFEYFSETQRNKGNFPGRFSGRQFSNSRSEMNVSTLELGDSALYLCASSVTGQGAERANEKLFFGSGTQLSVL.

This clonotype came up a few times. This CDR3 reads CASSAAWTSSYEQYF. The CDR3 DNA reads TGTGCCAGCAGCGCAGCATGGACTTCCTCCTACGAGCAGTACTTC. The V call is TRBV7-9, the J call TRBJ2-7; possible D gene TRBD2, 5 bases. Per the germline V gene, CDR1 is SEHNR and CDR2 is FQNEAQ (reference sequence). The germline V and J ends were trimmed by 5 bases and 0 bases, with 14 bases remaining between them. This CDR3 is 15 amino acids long.

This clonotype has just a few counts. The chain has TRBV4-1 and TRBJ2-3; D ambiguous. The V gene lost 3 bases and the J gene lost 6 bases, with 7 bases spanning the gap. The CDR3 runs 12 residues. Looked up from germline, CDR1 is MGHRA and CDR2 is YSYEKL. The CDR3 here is CASSQVEDTQYF. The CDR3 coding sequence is TGCGCCAGCAGCCAGGTTGAGGATACGCAGTATTTT.

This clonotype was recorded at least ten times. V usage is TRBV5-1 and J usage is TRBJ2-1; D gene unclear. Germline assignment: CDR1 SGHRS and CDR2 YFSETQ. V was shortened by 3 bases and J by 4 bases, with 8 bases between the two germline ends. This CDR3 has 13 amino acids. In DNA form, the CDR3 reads TGCGCCAGCAGCTATGTTCATTACAATGAGCAGTTCTTC. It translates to CASSYVHYNEQFF.

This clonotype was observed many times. Written as DNA, the CDR3 is TGTGCCACCAGCAACCGGACAAGCGGGAGGGCCACTGATACGCAGTATTTT. Translating it yields CATSNRTSGRATDTQYF. The V gene is TRBV24-1, the J gene TRBJ2-3, with 10 nucleotides matching TRBD2. The germline V gene has CDR1 KGHDR and CDR2 SFDVKD. V trimming: 7 bases; J trimming: 6 bases; junction bases outside the gene matches: 15. This CDR3 is built from 17 residues.

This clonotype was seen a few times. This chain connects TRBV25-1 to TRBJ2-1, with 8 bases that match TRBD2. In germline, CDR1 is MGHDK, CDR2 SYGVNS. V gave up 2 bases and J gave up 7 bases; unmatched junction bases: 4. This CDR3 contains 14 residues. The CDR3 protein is CASSEVGRGNEQFF. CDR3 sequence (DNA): TGTGCCAGCAGTGAAGTCGGGAGGGGGAATGAGCAGTTCTTC. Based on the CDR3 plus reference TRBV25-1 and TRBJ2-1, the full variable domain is EADIYQTPRYLVIGTGKKITLECSQTMGHDKMYWYQQDPGMELHLIHYSYGVNSTEKGDLSSESTVSRIRTEHFPLTLESARPSHTSQYLCASSEVGRGNEQFFGPGTRLTVL.

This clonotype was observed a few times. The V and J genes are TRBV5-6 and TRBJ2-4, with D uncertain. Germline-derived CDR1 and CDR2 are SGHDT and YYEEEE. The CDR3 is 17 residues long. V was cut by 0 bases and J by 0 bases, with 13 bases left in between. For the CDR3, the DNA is TGTGCCAGCAGCTTGGCGGGTTGGAAACTAGCCAAAAACATTCAGTACTTC. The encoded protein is CASSLAGWKLAKNIQYF.

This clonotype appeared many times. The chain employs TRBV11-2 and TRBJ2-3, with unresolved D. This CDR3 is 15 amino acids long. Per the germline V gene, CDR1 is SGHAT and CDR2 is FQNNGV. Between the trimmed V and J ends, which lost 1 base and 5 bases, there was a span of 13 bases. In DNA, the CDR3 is TGTGCCAGCAGCTTAGGAAGGAGCGCGAAAGATACGCAGTATTTT. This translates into CASSLGRSAKDTQYF.

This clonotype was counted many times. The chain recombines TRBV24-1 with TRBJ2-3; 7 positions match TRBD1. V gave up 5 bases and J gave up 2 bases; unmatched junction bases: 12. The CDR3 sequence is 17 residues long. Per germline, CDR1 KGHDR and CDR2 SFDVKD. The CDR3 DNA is TGTGCCACCAGTGCCCCAGGGGGTGAATTCCTCACAGATACGCAGTATTTT. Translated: CATSAPGGEFLTDTQYF.

Written as DNA, the CDR3 is TGCGCCAGCAGCACTTCGGGACAGCCTAATGAAAAACTGTTTTTT. It specifies CASSTSGQPNEKLFF. The chain couples TRBV5-1 to TRBJ1-4, with 7 bases matching TRBD1. This CDR3 has 15 amino acids. Trimming removed 4 bases from V and 3 bases from J; junction bases left unmatched: 6. CDR1 is SGHRS and CDR2 is YFSETQ in the germline V gene.

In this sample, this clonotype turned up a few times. CDR3 region: CSAIAVTLNTEAFF. CDR3 bases: TGCAGTGCTATTGCTGTTACGCTGAACACTGAAGCTTTCTTT. The rearrangement uses TRBV20-1 and TRBJ1-1; no clear D gene. From germline, CDR1 is DFQATT and CDR2 SNEGSKA (reference sequence). The CDR3 loop spans 14 amino acids. Trimming took 4 bases from V and 0 from J, leaving 12 bases between them.

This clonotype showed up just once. CDR3 region: CASSLANRLGSYEQYF. The CDR3 nucleotides read TGTGCCAGCAGCTTAGCTAACCGACTAGGGTCCTACGAGCAGTACTTC. V is TRBV7-8 and J is TRBJ2-7; D is possibly TRBD2 (6 bases). CDR1 is SGHVS, CDR2 FQNEAQ, per germline. The CDR3 is 16 amino acids. V lost 0 bases and J 1 base, leaving 13 bases between the germline ends.

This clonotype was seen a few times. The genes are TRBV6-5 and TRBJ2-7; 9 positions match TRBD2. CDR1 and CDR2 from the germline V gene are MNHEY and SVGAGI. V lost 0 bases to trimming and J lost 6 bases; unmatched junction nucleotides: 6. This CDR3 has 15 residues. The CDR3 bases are TGTGCCAGCAGTTACTCCCCGGGACTAGCCAGCGAGCAGTACTTC. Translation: CASSYSPGLASEQYF.

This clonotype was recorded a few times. In DNA form, the CDR3 reads TGTGCCAGCAGCTCACCTCTAAGCGGATCACTTAAAGACGGCAATGAGCAGTTCTTC. This translates into CASSSPLSGSLKDGNEQFF. The V and J genes are TRBV7-2 and TRBJ2-1; weak D call: TRBD2 (5 bases). The germline V and J ends were trimmed by 4 bases and 6 bases, with 28 bases remaining between them. The CDR3 length is 19 residues. Germline V CDR1 and CDR2: SGHTA, FQGNSA.

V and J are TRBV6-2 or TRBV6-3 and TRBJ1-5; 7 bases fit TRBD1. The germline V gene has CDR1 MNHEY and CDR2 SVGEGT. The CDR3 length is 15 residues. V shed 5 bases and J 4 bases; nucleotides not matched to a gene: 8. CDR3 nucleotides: TGTGCCAGCAGTGTGGGACAGAGTAGTAATCAGCCCCAGCATTTT. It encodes CASSVGQSSNQPQHF.

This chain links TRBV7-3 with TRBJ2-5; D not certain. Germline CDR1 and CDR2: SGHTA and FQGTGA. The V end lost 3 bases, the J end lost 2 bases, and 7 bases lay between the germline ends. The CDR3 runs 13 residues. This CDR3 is CASSFDVQETQYF. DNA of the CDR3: TGTGCCAGCAGCTTTGACGTTCAAGAGACCCAGTACTTC.

The CDR3 DNA is TGTGCCAGCAGCTCTAGGACAAGCTCCTACGAGCAGTACTTC. Protein sequence: CASSSRTSSYEQYF. The chain recombines TRBV7-2 with TRBJ2-7; maybe TRBD1 (5 bases). The CDR3 has 14 amino acids. Looked up from germline, CDR1 is SGHTA and CDR2 is FQGNSA. V dropped 4 bases and J dropped 0 bases, with 10 bases sitting between them.

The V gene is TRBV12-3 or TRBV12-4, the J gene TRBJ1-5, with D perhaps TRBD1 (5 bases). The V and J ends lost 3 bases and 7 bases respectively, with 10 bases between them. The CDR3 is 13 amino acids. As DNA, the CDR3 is TGTGCCAGCAGTTTCAGGGTAGGCCAGCCCCAGCATTTT. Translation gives CASSFRVGQPQHF.

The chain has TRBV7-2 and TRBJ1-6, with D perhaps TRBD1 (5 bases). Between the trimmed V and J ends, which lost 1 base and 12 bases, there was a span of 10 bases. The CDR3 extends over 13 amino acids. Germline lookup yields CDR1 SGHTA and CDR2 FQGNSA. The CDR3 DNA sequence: TGTGCCAGCAGCTTAGGGAGACAGCAACCCCTCCACTTT. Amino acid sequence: CASSLGRQQPLHF.

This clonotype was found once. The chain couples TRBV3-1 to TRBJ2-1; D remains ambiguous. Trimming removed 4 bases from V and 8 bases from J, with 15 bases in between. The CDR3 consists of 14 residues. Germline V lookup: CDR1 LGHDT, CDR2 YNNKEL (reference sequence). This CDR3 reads CASSRPDRHYEQFF. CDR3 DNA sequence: TGTGCCAGCAGCCGTCCGGACCGGCACTATGAGCAGTTCTTC.

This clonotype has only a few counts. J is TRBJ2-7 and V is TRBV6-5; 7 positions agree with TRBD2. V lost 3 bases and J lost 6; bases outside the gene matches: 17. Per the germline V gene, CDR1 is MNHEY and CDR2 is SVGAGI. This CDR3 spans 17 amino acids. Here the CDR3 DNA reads TGTGCCAGCAGTTATTCCGCAGTAGGCGGGAGATTGAGCGAGCAGTACTTC. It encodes CASSYSAVGGRLSEQYF.

The CDR3 DNA reads as TGTGCCAGCTCACCGATTTATCAGGGCTACGAGCAGTACTTC. It codes for CASSPIYQGYEQYF. The J gene is TRBJ2-7, the V gene TRBV18; TRBD1 might be the D (5 bases). V was trimmed by 3 bases and J by 3 bases, leaving 12 bases between them. The CDR3 is 14 residues long. Germline assignment: CDR1 KGHSH and CDR2 LQKENI.